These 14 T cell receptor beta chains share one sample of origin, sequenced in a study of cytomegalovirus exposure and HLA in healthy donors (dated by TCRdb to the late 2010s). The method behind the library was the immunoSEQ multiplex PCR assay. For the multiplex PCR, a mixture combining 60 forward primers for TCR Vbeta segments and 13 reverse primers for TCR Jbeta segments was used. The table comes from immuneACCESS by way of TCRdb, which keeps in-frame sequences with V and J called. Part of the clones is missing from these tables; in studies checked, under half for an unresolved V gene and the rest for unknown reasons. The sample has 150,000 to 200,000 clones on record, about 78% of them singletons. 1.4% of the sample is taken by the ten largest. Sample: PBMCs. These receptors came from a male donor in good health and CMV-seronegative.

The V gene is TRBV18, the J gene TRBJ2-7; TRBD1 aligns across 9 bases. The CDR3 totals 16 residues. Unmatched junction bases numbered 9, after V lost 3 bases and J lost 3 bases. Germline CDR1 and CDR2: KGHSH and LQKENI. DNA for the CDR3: TGTGCCAGCTCACCTAGCCGGGGGACAGGGAACTACGAGCAGTACTTC. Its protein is CASSPSRGTGNYEQYF.

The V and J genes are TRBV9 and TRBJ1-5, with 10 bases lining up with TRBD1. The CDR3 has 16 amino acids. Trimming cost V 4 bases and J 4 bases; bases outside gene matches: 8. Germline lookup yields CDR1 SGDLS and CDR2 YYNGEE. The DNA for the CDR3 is TGTGCCAGCAGCCCTGGGACGGGACAGGGGAATCAGCCCCAGCATTTT. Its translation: CASSPGTGQGNQPQHF.

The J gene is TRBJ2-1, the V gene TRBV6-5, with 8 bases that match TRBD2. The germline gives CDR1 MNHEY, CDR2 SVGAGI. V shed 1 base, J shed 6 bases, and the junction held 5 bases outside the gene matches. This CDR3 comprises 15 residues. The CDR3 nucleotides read TGTGCCAGCAGTTACTTCACCGGGACTAGCAATGAGCAGTTCTTC. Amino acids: CASSYFTGTSNEQFF.

CDR3: CASSVDYNSNQPQHF. CDR3 DNA: TGTGCCAGCAGTGTAGACTACAATAGCAATCAGCCCCAGCATTTT. The chain joins TRBV6-1 to TRBJ1-5; no clear D gene. Germline CDR1 MNHNS, CDR2 SASEGT. This CDR3 spans 15 amino acids. Trimming removed 4 bases from V and 0 bases from J, with 10 bases in between.

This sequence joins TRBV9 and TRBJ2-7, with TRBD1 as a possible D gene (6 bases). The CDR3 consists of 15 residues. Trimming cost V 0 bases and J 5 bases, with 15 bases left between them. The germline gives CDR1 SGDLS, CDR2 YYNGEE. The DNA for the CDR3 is TGTGCCAGCAGCGTAGGTGGGACACTGGGCAACGAGCAGTACTTC. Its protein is CASSVGGTLGNEQYF.

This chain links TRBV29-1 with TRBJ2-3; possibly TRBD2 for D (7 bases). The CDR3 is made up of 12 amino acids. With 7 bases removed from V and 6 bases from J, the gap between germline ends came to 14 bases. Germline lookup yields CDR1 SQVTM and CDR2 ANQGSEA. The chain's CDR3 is CSGVEGGDTQYF. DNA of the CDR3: TGCAGCGGCGTTGAGGGGGGGGATACGCAGTATTTT.

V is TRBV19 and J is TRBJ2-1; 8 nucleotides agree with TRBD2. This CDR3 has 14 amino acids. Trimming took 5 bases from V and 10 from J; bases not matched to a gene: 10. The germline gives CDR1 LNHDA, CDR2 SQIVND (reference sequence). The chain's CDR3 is CASSPTAGGEEQFF. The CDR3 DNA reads TGTGCCAGTAGTCCGACCGCGGGGGGAGAGGAGCAGTTCTTC.

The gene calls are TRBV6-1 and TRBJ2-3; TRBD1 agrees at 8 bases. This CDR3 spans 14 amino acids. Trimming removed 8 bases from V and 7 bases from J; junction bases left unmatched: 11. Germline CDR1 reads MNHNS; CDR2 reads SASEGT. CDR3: CASCRDRSMNTQYF. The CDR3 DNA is TGTGCCAGCTGCCGGGACAGGTCGATGAATACGCAGTATTTT.

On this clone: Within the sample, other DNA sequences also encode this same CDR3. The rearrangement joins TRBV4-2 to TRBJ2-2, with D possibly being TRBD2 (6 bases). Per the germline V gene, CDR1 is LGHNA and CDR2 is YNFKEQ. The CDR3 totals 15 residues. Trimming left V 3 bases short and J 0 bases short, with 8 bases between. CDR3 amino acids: CASSQGLANTGELFF. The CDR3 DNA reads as TGTGCCAGCAGCCAGGGACTGGCGAACACCGGGGAGCTGTTTTTT.

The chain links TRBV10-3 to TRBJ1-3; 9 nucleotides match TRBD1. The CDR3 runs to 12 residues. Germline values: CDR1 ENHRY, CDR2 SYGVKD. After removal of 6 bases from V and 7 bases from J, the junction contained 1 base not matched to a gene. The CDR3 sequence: CAISDRGNTIYF. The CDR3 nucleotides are TGTGCCATCAGCGACAGGGGGAACACCATATATTTT.

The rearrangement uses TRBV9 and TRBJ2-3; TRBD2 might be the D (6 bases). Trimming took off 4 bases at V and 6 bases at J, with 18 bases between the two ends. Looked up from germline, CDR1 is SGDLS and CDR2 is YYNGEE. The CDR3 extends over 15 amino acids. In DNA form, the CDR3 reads TGTGCCAGCAGCATTCAATCGGCTAGCGCTGATACGCAGTATTTT. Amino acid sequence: CASSIQSASADTQYF.

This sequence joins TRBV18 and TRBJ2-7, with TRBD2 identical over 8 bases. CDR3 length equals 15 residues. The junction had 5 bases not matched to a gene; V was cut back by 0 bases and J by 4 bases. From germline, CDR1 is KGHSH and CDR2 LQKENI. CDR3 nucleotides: TGTGCCAGCTCACCACCCGCAGCGGGGGTGTACGAGCAGTACTTC. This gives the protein CASSPPAAGVYEQYF.

DNA for the CDR3: TGTGCCAGCAGCTCTCAATTGACAGGGTGGGGCTACACCTTC. Its protein product is CASSSQLTGWGYTF. The gene calls are TRBV6-5 and TRBJ1-2; 7 bases are shared with TRBD1. The V segment lost 6 bases and the J segment 8 bases; nucleotides outside the gene matches: 12. The V gene's germline CDR1 is MNHEY and CDR2 SVGAGI. This CDR3 region has 14 residues.

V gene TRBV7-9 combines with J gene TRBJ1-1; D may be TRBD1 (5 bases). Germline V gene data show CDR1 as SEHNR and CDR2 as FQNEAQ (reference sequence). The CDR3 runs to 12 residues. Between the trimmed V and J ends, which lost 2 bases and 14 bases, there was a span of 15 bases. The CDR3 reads CASSLRGAAVFF. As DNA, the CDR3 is TGTGCCAGCAGCTTAAGGGGCGCGGCGGTCTTCTTT. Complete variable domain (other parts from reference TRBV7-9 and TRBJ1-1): DTGVSQNPRHKITKRGQNVTFRCDPISEHNRLYWYRQTLGQGPEFLTYFQNEAQLEKSRLLSDRFSAERPKGSFSTLEIQRTEQGDSAMYLCASSLRGAAVFFGQGTRLTVV.